These T cell receptor beta chains were read from a single sample in a study of shared T cell receptors in the human thymus. The table came from immunoSEQ multiplex PCR; TCRdb's copy has only in-frame clones and leaves some out. Of hundreds of thousands of clones listed, about 89% are singletons. The same sample was also used in a study of human thymus T cells.

The specimen was thymocytes. These TCRs come from a boy under two years old with a congenital heart defect. CDR3s include the opening cysteine and the closing phenylalanine or tryptophan. D genes are given only for firm matches. Where a row states a size, it is once, few, many or the class of an expanded clone; other rows omit it.

CASSLGQIHEQYF,TGCGCCAGCAGCTTGGGTCAGATCCACGAGCAGTACTTC,NA,few,TRBJ2-7,TRBV5-1
CASRPKKREINNEQFF,TGTGCCAGCAGGCCTAAGAAGCGGGAGATTAACAATGAGCAGTTCTTC,TRBD2,NA,TRBJ2-1,TRBV27
CASSPTGHEQYF,TGTGCCAGCAGCCCTACCGGTCACGAGCAGTACTTC,NA,NA,TRBJ2-7,TRBV14
CASSFLQIGRGSNYGYTF,TGTGCCAGCAGCTTCCTCCAGATTGGGCGGGGGTCTAACTATGGCTACACCTTC,NA,NA,TRBJ1-2,TRBV11-2
CASSQDRGYYSYNEQFF,TGCGCCAGCAGCCAAGATCGCGGGTACTACTCCTACAATGAGCAGTTCTTC,NA,NA,TRBJ2-1,TRBV4-1
CSVWRGQGRSEAFF,TGCAGCGTATGGCGCGGACAGGGAAGGTCTGAAGCTTTCTTT,TRBD1,NA,TRBJ1-1,TRBV29-1
CASSQDHLLSYNEQFF,TGCGCCAGCAGCCAAGATCACCTACTTTCCTACAATGAGCAGTTCTTC,NA,NA,TRBJ2-1,TRBV4-1
CASSQSKQGRHTDTQYF,TGCGCCAGCAGTCAATCGAAGCAGGGTAGGCACACAGATACGCAGTATTTT,NA,NA,TRBJ2-3,TRBV23-1
CASSLGSSGGLNYEQYF,TGTGCCAGCAGCTTGGGGAGTAGCGGGGGACTAAACTACGAGCAGTACTTC,TRBD2,NA,TRBJ2-7,TRBV5-4
CASSRPSESSGNTIYF,TGCGCCAGCAGCCGCCCGTCTGAGAGCTCTGGAAACACCATATATTTT,NA,NA,TRBJ1-3,TRBV4-1
CASSESNRDRSWTEAFF,TGTGCCAGCAGTGAGAGTAACAGGGATAGGTCATGGACTGAAGCTTTCTTT,NA,NA,TRBJ1-1,TRBV25-1
CASSLGGRSYEQYF,TGTGCCAGCAGCTTGGGGGGCAGATCCTACGAGCAGTACTTC,NA,NA,TRBJ2-7,TRBV5-8
CASSLAGHLNTEAFF,TGCGCCAGCAGCTTGGCGGGACACTTGAACACTGAAGCTTTCTTT,NA,NA,TRBJ1-1,TRBV5-1
CASSEGLVTDTQYF,TGTGCCAGCAGTGAAGGGCTGGTCACAGATACGCAGTATTTT,NA,NA,TRBJ2-3,TRBV6-1
CASSDRGGNYEQYF,TGTGCCAGCAGCGACCGGGGGGGGAACTACGAGCAGTACTTC,TRBD2,NA,TRBJ2-7,TRBV5-4
CASRSPGQGPYEQYF,TGTGCCAGTCGCTCCCCGGGACAGGGGCCCTACGAGCAGTACTTC,TRBD1,NA,TRBJ2-7,TRBV11-2
CATSRAPDREPLVGNQPQHF,TGTGCCACCAGCAGAGCCCCGGACAGGGAGCCCTTAGTCGGCAATCAGCCCCAGCATTTT,TRBD1,NA,TRBJ1-5,TRBV15
CASSSQGTSYEQYF,TGTGCCAGCAGTTCACAGGGGACCTCCTACGAGCAGTACTTC,TRBD1,NA,TRBJ2-7,TRBV27
CASSLDRGRGTDTQYF,TGTGCCAGCAGCTTAGATCGCGGGAGGGGCACAGATACGCAGTATTTT,TRBD2,NA,TRBJ2-3,TRBV11-2
CASSLLSRRALGETQYF,TGTGCCAGCAGCCTTCTTAGCAGGAGGGCCCTCGGGGAGACCCAGTACTTC,NA,NA,TRBJ2-5,TRBV9
CASSLIRAGDYNEQFF,TGTGCCAGCAGCTTAATTAGGGCGGGAGACTACAATGAGCAGTTCTTC,TRBD2,NA,TRBJ2-1,TRBV7-6
CSVVRGSRNEQFF,TGCAGCGTTGTGCGCGGGAGTAGGAATGAGCAGTTCTTC,TRBD2,NA,TRBJ2-1,TRBV29-1
CASSLSAPTPVYEQYF,TGTGCCAGCAGTTTATCCGCCCCCACCCCAGTCTACGAGCAGTACTTC,NA,once,TRBJ2-7,TRBV27
CASSQDQWGTSGTGFGELFF,TGCGCCAGCAGCCAAGATCAGTGGGGGACTAGCGGGACCGGGTTCGGGGAGCTGTTTTTT,TRBD2,NA,TRBJ2-2,TRBV4-3
CASSTGGAGETQYF,TGCGCCAGCAGTACAGGGGGCGCTGGGGAGACCCAGTACTTC,TRBD1,NA,TRBJ2-5,TRBV5-1
CASSQDKDRGPGELFF,TGCGCCAGCAGCCAAGATAAGGACAGGGGCCCCGGGGAGCTGTTTTTT,TRBD1,few,TRBJ2-2,TRBV4-1
CASSPHTRGRNNSPLHF,TGTGCCAGCAGTCCCCATACCAGGGGTAGGAATAATTCACCCCTCCACTTT,NA,once,TRBJ1-6,TRBV28
CASSSGQGSREQFF,TGTGCCAGCAGTTCGGGACAGGGGAGCAGAGAGCAGTTCTTC,TRBD1,NA,TRBJ2-1,TRBV6-5
CATSRDRGGSRPTNQPQHF,TGTGCCACCAGCAGAGATCGCGGGGGCTCCCGACCTACCAATCAGCCCCAGCATTTT,NA,NA,TRBJ1-5,TRBV15
CASSPIRRGSSYEQYF,TGTGCCAGCAGTCCAATCAGGCGGGGCAGCTCCTACGAGCAGTACTTC,NA,few,TRBJ2-7,TRBV27
CSVDGEISGNTIYF,TGCAGCGTTGATGGGGAGATCTCTGGAAACACCATATATTTT,NA,NA,TRBJ1-3,TRBV29-1
CASSLDTTGTYGYTF,TGTGCCAGCAGCCTAGACACCACAGGGACCTATGGCTACACCTTC,NA,once,TRBJ1-2,TRBV28
CASSQDPGQVGVEAFF,TGCGCCAGCAGCCAAGACCCGGGACAGGTTGGCGTGGAGGCTTTCTTT,TRBD1,NA,TRBJ1-1,TRBV4-1
CASSPKREGTYEQYF,TGTGCCAGCAGCCCTAAAAGGGAGGGAACCTACGAGCAGTACTTC,TRBD2,NA,TRBJ2-7,TRBV14
CASSQDRTGSETQYF,TGTGCCAGCAGCCAAGATAGGACAGGGTCAGAGACCCAGTACTTC,TRBD1,NA,TRBJ2-5,TRBV4-2
CASSLDRGKSYEQYF,TGTGCCAGCAGTCTAGACAGGGGTAAATCCTACGAGCAGTACTTC,TRBD1,NA,TRBJ2-7,TRBV2
CASSLGQGVDTEAFF,TGTGCCAGCAGTTTAGGACAGGGAGTTGACACTGAAGCTTTCTTT,TRBD1,NA,TRBJ1-1,TRBV28
CASSYSNIRGQETQYF,TGTGCCAGCAGTTACTCGAATATCAGGGGGCAAGAGACCCAGTACTTC,TRBD1,NA,TRBJ2-5,TRBV6-6
CASSPRGTEDEKLFF,TGTGCCAGCTCACCTAGGGGCACAGAGGACGAAAAACTGTTTTTT,NA,NA,TRBJ1-4,TRBV18
CASSPLGGVSTDTQYF,TGCGCCAGCAGCCCTTTGGGGGGAGTAAGCACAGATACGCAGTATTTT,NA,NA,TRBJ2-3,TRBV5-1
CAWKPQGLSNQPQHF,TGTGCCTGGAAACCTCAGGGTCTTAGCAATCAGCCCCAGCATTTT,NA,NA,TRBJ1-5,TRBV30
CASRPVGNTGELFF,TGTGCCAGCCGTCCGGTTGGGAACACCGGGGAGCTGTTTTTT,NA,NA,TRBJ2-2,TRBV7-9
CATGGGDKETQYF,TGTGCCACAGGGGGAGGGGATAAAGAGACCCAGTACTTC,NA,NA,TRBJ2-5,TRBV15
CAWRTTSGGKPNTDTQYF,TGTGCCTGGAGGACCACTAGCGGGGGGAAACCCAACACAGATACGCAGTATTTT,TRBD2,NA,TRBJ2-3,TRBV30
CASTTTGGGQPQHF,TGTGCCAGTACGACGACAGGGGGAGGACAGCCCCAGCATTTT,TRBD1,NA,TRBJ1-5,TRBV19
CASSLVLRASKNIQYF,TGTGCCAGCAGTTTAGTTCTACGAGCCTCCAAAAACATTCAGTACTTC,NA,once,TRBJ2-4,TRBV28
CASSLRSKDTRTGELFF,TGTGCCAGCAGTTTAAGGTCTAAGGACACCCGCACCGGGGAGCTGTTTTTT,NA,NA,TRBJ2-2,TRBV28
CASSRQGRTEAFF,TGTGCCAGCAGCCGACAGGGGAGGACTGAAGCTTTCTTT,TRBD1,NA,TRBJ1-1,TRBV25-1
CASSLGLAGREQYF,TGTGCCAGCTCACTTGGACTAGCGGGTCGAGAGCAGTACTTC,TRBD2,few,TRBJ2-7,TRBV18
CASSEITGGPSGELFF,TGTGCCAGCAGTGAAATTACGGGAGGGCCGAGCGGGGAGCTGTTTTTT,TRBD2,few,TRBJ2-2,TRBV2
CARSGSPLHF,TGTGCCAGAAGCGGCTCACCCCTCCACTTT,NA,NA,TRBJ1-6,TRBV5-3